Each of the 19 T cell receptor beta chains below was sequenced from the same sample in a study of blood T cell repertoires in COVID-19. Clones were read by immunoSEQ multiplex PCR, and TCRdb kept only the in-frame ones, dropping some. The table shows about 150,000 clones, with about 79% occurring only once. What was sequenced was peripheral blood. Receptors originate from a woman between 55 and 75 years old with acute or convalescent COVID-19.

This rearrangement joins TRBV4-1 to TRBJ1-5; perhaps TRBD1 as D (5 bases). The CDR3 covers 16 residues. With 2 bases removed from V and 0 bases from J, the gap between germline ends came to 11 bases. CDR1 and CDR2 from the germline V gene are MGHRA and YSYEKL. In DNA form, the CDR3 reads TGCGCCAGCAGCCAAAGTGGACACAATAGCAATCAGCCCCAGCATTTT. The encoded protein is CASSQSGHNSNQPQHF.

This clone has just one count. The rearrangement joins TRBV24-1 to TRBJ1-2; 10 nucleotides align to TRBD1. Germline V gives CDR1 KGHDR, CDR2 SFDVKD. J lost 6 bases, V lost 7 bases, and 1 base had no gene match. The CDR3 length is 12 residues. The CDR3 sequence: CATSGTGDGYTF. The DNA of the CDR3 is TGTGCCACCAGCGGGACAGGGGATGGCTACACCTTC.

The genes are TRBV5-1 and TRBJ1-3, with 8 nucleotides matching TRBD1. This CDR3 region has 15 residues. Germline lookup yields CDR1 SGHRS and CDR2 YFSETQ. Losses at the gene ends were 0 bases for V and 2 bases for J; bases not matched to a gene: 1. Written as DNA, the CDR3 is TGCGCCAGCAGCTTGGCGACAGGGGCTGGAAACACCATATATTTT. Residues: CASSLATGAGNTIYF.

V and J are TRBV5-1 and TRBJ2-7, with 8 positions matching TRBD1. Germline CDR1 SGHRS, CDR2 YFSETQ. CDR3 length: 14 amino acids. V lost 3 bases and J lost 8; bases outside the gene matches: 10. In nucleotides, the CDR3 is TGCGCCAGCAGCTCCCGGACAGGGCACGAAAAGCAGTACTTC. Protein sequence: CASSSRTGHEKQYF.

Only a few counts were recorded for this clone. V and J are TRBV6-5 and TRBJ1-5; 8 bases agree with TRBD1. V was pared by 7 bases and J by 4 bases, with 6 bases of the junction left unmatched. The CDR3 has 14 amino acids. Per the germline V gene, CDR1 is MNHEY and CDR2 is SVGAGI. The CDR3: CASKDRVGNQPQHF. For the CDR3, the DNA is TGTGCCAGCAAGGACAGGGTGGGGAATCAGCCCCAGCATTTT.

This chain joins TRBV10-2 and TRBJ1-1; maybe TRBD1 (6 bases). V was cut by 2 bases and J by 9 bases, with 19 bases left in between. Looked up from germline, CDR1 is WSHSY and CDR2 is SAAADI. The CDR3 has 15 amino acids. The CDR3: CASSEIRAGEGKAFF. CDR3 coding DNA: TGCGCCAGCAGTGAGATTCGCGCAGGGGAGGGTAAAGCTTTCTTT.

The genes are TRBV7-9 and TRBJ1-4, with D hard to call. The CDR3 length is 14 residues. CDR1 and CDR2 from the germline V gene are SEHNR and FQNEAQ (reference sequence). The V end was cut by 0 bases, the J end by 8 bases, with 10 bases between. In DNA form, the CDR3 reads TGTGCCAGCAGCTTAGCTGCCCTGGAGGAAAAACTGTTTTTT. This encodes CASSLAALEEKLFF.

This clone was seen just once. This chain connects TRBV5-1 to TRBJ2-2, with 10 bases aligning to TRBD2. V gave up 4 bases and J gave up 0 bases; unmatched junction bases: 15. Germline V gives CDR1 SGHRS, CDR2 YFSETQ. The CDR3 has 20 residues. Here the CDR3 DNA reads TGCGCCAGCAGCGCCTCGGGACAGCGGGGGGGCCCTACGAACACCGGGGAGCTGTTTTTT. Residues: CASSASGQRGGPTNTGELFF.

The chain joins TRBV7-9 to TRBJ1-5; D is undetermined. The CDR3 consists of 16 residues. Deletions cut 2 bases from V and 7 bases from J, with 18 bases between. The germline V gene encodes CDR1 SEHNR and CDR2 FQNEAQ (reference sequence). The CDR3 here is CASSLRRGQEEQPQHF. CDR3 bases: TGTGCCAGCAGCTTACGGCGTGGTCAGGAGGAGCAGCCCCAGCATTTT.

The chain recombines TRBV11-2 with TRBJ1-5, with 7 positions matching TRBD1. CDR1 is SGHAT and CDR2 is FQNNGV in the germline V gene. This CDR3 contains 15 residues. V gave up 5 bases and J gave up 5 bases; unmatched junction bases: 9. The CDR3 spells CASSLTGRSDQPQHF. The CDR3 nucleotides read TGTGCCAGCAGCCTGACAGGGAGGTCGGATCAGCCCCAGCATTTT. The full variable domain, rest sourced from reference TRBV11-2 and TRBJ1-5, is EAGVAQSPRYKIIEKRQSVAFWCNPISGHATLYWYQQILGQGPKLLIQFQNNGVVDDSQLPKDRFSAERLKGVDSTLKIQPAKLEDSAVYLCASSLTGRSDQPQHFGDGTRLSIL.

This chain uses TRBV6-5 with TRBJ2-2; D perhaps matches TRBD2 (6 bases). The V end was cut by 4 bases, the J end by 4 bases, with 13 bases between. This CDR3 region has 15 residues. Looked up from germline, CDR1 is MNHEY and CDR2 is SVGAGI. The CDR3 nucleotides read TGTGCCAGCAGTTCACCGACTAGGACCACCGGGGAGCTGTTTTTT. This gives the protein CASSSPTRTTGELFF.

The CDR3 DNA follows: TGTGCCAGCACCGATAGGGGTGAAGAGACCCAGTACTTC. Its protein product is CASTDRGEETQYF. The chain is built from TRBV3-1 (or the pseudogene TRBV3-2) and TRBJ2-5, with D maybe TRBD1 (5 bases). Germline loops: CDR1 LGHDT, CDR2 YNNKEL (reference sequence). This CDR3 is built from 13 residues. V lost 7 bases and J lost 3, with 12 bases in between.

The rearrangement links TRBV11-2 to TRBJ1-1; 8 bases agree with TRBD1. Germline V CDR1 and CDR2: SGHAT, FQNNGV. The V and J ends lost 5 bases and 3 bases, in that order; junction bases with no gene match: 5. The CDR3 spans 14 residues. The CDR3 DNA reads as TGTGCCAGCAGCCGGACAGGGTCGGACACTGAAGCTTTCTTT. Its protein product is CASSRTGSDTEAFF.

This CDR3 reads CATSDSGAGGETQYF. Here the CDR3 DNA reads TGTGCCACCAGTGACTCCGGTGCGGGGGGGGAGACCCAGTACTTC. The chain employs TRBV24-1 and TRBJ2-5, with 9 bases that match TRBD2. Germline V gene data show CDR1 as KGHDR and CDR2 as SFDVKD. CDR3 size: 15 residues. V trimming: 4 bases; J trimming: 5 bases; junction bases outside the gene matches: 7.

This clone was detected a few times. The chain links TRBV29-1 to TRBJ1-2, with D possibly being TRBD1 (5 bases). Germline V gene sequence: CDR1 SQVTM, CDR2 ANQGSEA. The CDR3 runs to 13 residues. V was cut by 4 bases and J by 4 bases, with 13 bases left in between. CDR3 in amino acids: CSVGTGPSYGYTF. As DNA, the CDR3 is TGCAGCGTTGGTACAGGCCCAAGCTATGGCTACACCTTC.

V gene TRBV7-9 combines with J gene TRBJ1-4, with 9 positions matching TRBD1. Per germline, CDR1 SEHNR and CDR2 FQNEAQ (reference sequence). Trimming cost V 4 bases and J 4 bases; bases outside gene matches: 7. CDR3 size: 16 residues. The CDR3 loop reads CASSSGTGTFNEKLFF. As DNA, the CDR3 is TGTGCCAGCAGCTCCGGGACAGGGACTTTTAATGAAAAACTGTTTTTT.

The chain has TRBV27 and TRBJ2-1, with 8 bases fitting TRBD1. The CDR3 consists of 14 residues. Germline V gene sequence: CDR1 MNHEY, CDR2 SMNVEV (reference sequence). The J segment lost 4 bases and the V segment lost 5 bases, leaving 4 bases of the junction unmatched. DNA for the CDR3: TGTGCCAGCAGTGGGGACAGGCTTTACAATGAGCAGTTCTTC. Translated: CASSGDRLYNEQFF.

The genes are TRBV7-9 and TRBJ2-7, with TRBD1 identical over 11 bases. The length of the CDR3 is 15 residues. The germline V gene encodes CDR1 SEHNR and CDR2 FQNEAQ (reference sequence). V trimming: 5 bases; J trimming: 5 bases; junction bases outside the gene matches: 8. The CDR3: CASSARGQGADEQYF. In nucleotides, the CDR3 is TGTGCCAGCAGCGCCCGCGGACAGGGGGCGGACGAGCAGTACTTC. Based on the CDR3 plus reference TRBV7-9 and TRBJ2-7, the full variable domain is DTGVSQNPRHKITKRGQNVTFRCDPISEHNRLYWYRQTLGQGPEFLTYFQNEAQLEKSRLLSDRFSAERPKGSFSTLEIQRTEQGDSAMYLCASSARGQGADEQYFGPGTRLTVT.

The V gene is TRBV19, the J gene TRBJ1-1; D gene ambiguous. The CDR3 covers 13 residues. In germline, CDR1 is LNHDA, CDR2 SQIVND (reference sequence). Trimming left V 5 bases short and J 3 bases short, with 10 bases between. The CDR3 spells CASSWAWDTEAFF. DNA for the CDR3: TGTGCCAGTAGTTGGGCCTGGGACACTGAAGCTTTCTTT. Full variable domain (missing parts from reference TRBV19 and TRBJ1-1): DGGITQSPKYLFRKEGQNVTLSCEQNLNHDAMYWYRQDPGQGLRLIYYSQIVNDFQKGDIAEGYSVSREKKESFPLTVTSAQKNPTAFYLCASSWAWDTEAFFGQGTRLTVV.